The 22 T cell receptor beta chains in this list originate from one sample, sequenced in a study of healthy donors' naive CD4 and CD8 T cells. TCR libraries were built from about 520 ng of total RNA by linear amplification. One entry per CDR3 protein results from TCRdb running MiXCR on the reads. The sample lists about 180,000 distinct CDR3 sequences, around 74% occurring once. The sequencing input was naive CD4+ and CD8+ T cells sorted from blood, pooled from several donors. These receptors were taken from a pool of human donors in good health; the sample pools cells from several healthy donors.

The chain joins TRBV5-1 to TRBJ1-2, with D tentatively TRBD1 (6 bases). The V gene lost 0 bases and the J gene lost 4 bases, with 10 bases spanning the gap. This CDR3 spans 14 amino acids. Germline V gene lookup returns CDR1 SGHRS and CDR2 YFSETQ. The CDR3 DNA reads as TGCGCCAGCAGCTTGGGGACAGCAACCTATGGCTACACCTTC. This codes for CASSLGTATYGYTF.

V usage is TRBV29-1 and J usage is TRBJ2-5, with 8 nucleotides matching TRBD1. Germline assignment: CDR1 SQVTM and CDR2 ANQGSEA. V dropped 4 bases and J dropped 5; count of bases not matched to a gene: 3. The CDR3 has 12 residues. The CDR3 is CSVGGQEETQYF. CDR3 bases: TGCAGCGTTGGGGGACAGGAGGAGACCCAGTACTTC.

This clonotype was picked up a small number of times. The genes are TRBV27 and TRBJ2-7; the D gene is possibly TRBD1 (5 bases). The CDR3 runs 11 residues. CDR1 and CDR2 from the germline V gene are MNHEY and SMNVEV (reference sequence). Trimming stripped 5 bases from V and 5 bases from J, with 7 bases between. CDR3 DNA sequence: TGTGCCAGCAGTATAGGGGACGAGCAGTACTTC. Translation: CASSIGDEQYF.

The chain couples TRBV5-1 to TRBJ1-2, with unresolved D. CDR1 is SGHRS, CDR2 YFSETQ, per germline. The CDR3 sequence is 17 residues long. The V and J ends lost 3 bases and 3 bases respectively, with 21 bases between them. The CDR3 here is CASSSGSTTGVHYGYTF. In nucleotides, the CDR3 is TGCGCCAGCAGCTCGGGGTCCACAACCGGCGTCCACTATGGCTACACCTTC.

The chain is built from TRBV7-8 and TRBJ2-1, with TRBD1 as a possible D gene (6 bases). Per the germline V gene, CDR1 is SGHVS and CDR2 is FQNEAQ. Trimming removed 5 bases from V and 0 bases from J, with 14 bases in between. The CDR3 consists of 16 residues. The CDR3 coding sequence is TGTGCCAGCAGCCACCCCACAGGGCCCTCCTACAATGAGCAGTTCTTC. It codes for CASSHPTGPSYNEQFF.

The V gene is TRBV12-3 or TRBV12-4, the J gene TRBJ2-5, with 7 bases that match TRBD1. There are 12 residues in the CDR3. Trimming took 6 bases from V and 7 from J; bases not matched to a gene: 5. CDR3 in DNA: TGTGCCAGCAGCCAGGGGGATCTGACCCAGTACTTC. Protein product: CASSQGDLTQYF.

The chain has TRBV29-1 and TRBJ1-1; D remains unclear. V was clipped by 3 bases and J by 0 bases, with 8 bases between them. The length of the CDR3 is 13 residues. Germline CDR1 reads SQVTM; CDR2 reads ANQGSEA. Here the CDR3 reads CSVDGVVNTEAFF. In DNA, the CDR3 is TGCAGCGTTGATGGGGTGGTGAACACTGAAGCTTTCTTT.

There are a few counts of this clonotype. The gene calls are TRBV29-1 and TRBJ2-3, with 7 bases that match TRBD2. Germline V gene lookup returns CDR1 SQVTM and CDR2 ANQGSEA. Unmatched junction bases numbered 7, after V lost 7 bases and J lost 3 bases. The CDR3 extends over 13 amino acids. The CDR3 region has the DNA TGCAGCGGTGCGGGAGTCGGGACAGATACGCAGTATTTT. This gives the protein CSGAGVGTDTQYF.

The rearrangement links TRBV29-1 to TRBJ2-1; 10 bases map to TRBD1. There are 16 residues in the CDR3. V dropped 3 bases and J dropped 3; count of bases not matched to a gene: 8. The germline V gene encodes CDR1 SQVTM and CDR2 ANQGSEA. The CDR3 coding sequence is TGCAGCGTTGAGCCAGGGACAGGGGAAAGCTACAATGAGCAGTTCTTC. Translation gives CSVEPGTGESYNEQFF.

The chain has TRBV29-1 and TRBJ2-1; D remains unclear. V was trimmed by 1 base and J by 7 bases, leaving 11 bases between them. The CDR3 loop spans 13 amino acids. Looked up from germline, CDR1 is SQVTM and CDR2 is ANQGSEA. The DNA of the CDR3 is TGCAGCGTTGAAGTTGGCAACTCAAATGAGCAGTTCTTC. This translates into CSVEVGNSNEQFF.

This sequence joins TRBV29-1 and TRBJ1-1, with 9 bases fitting TRBD1. J was trimmed by 0 bases and V by 4 bases; bases with no gene match: 21. This CDR3 comprises 20 residues. Germline values: CDR1 SQVTM, CDR2 ANQGSEA. CDR3 region: CSVVPRWTGVGGSMNTEAFF. The CDR3 coding sequence is TGCAGCGTTGTCCCCCGGTGGACAGGGGTTGGTGGTAGTATGAACACTGAAGCTTTCTTT.

This clonotype occurred a few times. The chain joins TRBV28 to TRBJ1-2; D unclear. CDR1 and CDR2 from the germline V gene are MDHEN and SYDVKM. The CDR3 has 13 amino acids. Trimming stripped 4 bases from V and 3 bases from J, with 9 bases between. CDR3 DNA sequence: TGTGCCAGCAGTTCTGTAGGACACTATGGCTACACCTTC. This encodes CASSSVGHYGYTF.

The rearrangement joins TRBV6-2 or TRBV6-3 to TRBJ2-7, with D possibly TRBD2 on 6 matching bases. This CDR3 region has 14 residues. The germline V gene has CDR1 MNHEY and CDR2 SVGEGT. Deletions cut 7 bases from V and 0 bases from J, with 13 bases between. CDR3 coding DNA: TGTGCCAGCACTACGGGAGCCTTCTCCTACGAGCAGTACTTC. The encoded protein is CASTTGAFSYEQYF.

This chain joins TRBV20-1 and TRBJ1-1; a weak D match, TRBD1 (5 bases). Germline lookup yields CDR1 DFQATT and CDR2 SNEGSKA (reference sequence). V lost 6 bases, J lost 5 bases, and 16 bases lay in between. CDR3 size: 13 residues. The CDR3, as DNA: TGCAGTGCCCCTTGGCAGGGCCTAACTGAAGCTTTCTTT. Protein sequence: CSAPWQGLTEAFF.

This clonotype was seen only a few times. The gene calls are TRBV19 and TRBJ1-5; the D gene is possibly TRBD1 (5 bases). V was shortened by 5 bases and J by 7 bases, with 18 bases between the two germline ends. CDR3 length: 15 amino acids. CDR1 and CDR2 (germline): LNHDA, SQIVND (reference sequence). The CDR3 spells CASSLRDRGWQPQHF. CDR3 nucleotide sequence: TGTGCCAGTAGTCTACGGGACCGCGGGTGGCAGCCCCAGCATTTT.

V is TRBV29-1 and J is TRBJ2-7, with 7 bases fitting TRBD2. Per the germline V gene, CDR1 is SQVTM and CDR2 is ANQGSEA. After removal of 5 bases from V and 2 bases from J, the junction contained 6 bases not matched to a gene. This CDR3 has 13 amino acids. CDR3 DNA sequence: TGCAGCGTTTGGGGGGAGGGAGCCTACGAGCAGTACTTC. Its protein product is CSVWGEGAYEQYF.

The rearrangement uses TRBV2 and TRBJ2-5; tentatively, D is TRBD1 (5 bases). The CDR3 has 13 amino acids. Germline CDR1 reads SNHLY; CDR2 reads FYNNEI. The V and J ends lost 4 bases and 1 base respectively, with 7 bases between them. CDR3 amino acids: CASSGGSQETQYF. The CDR3 bases are TGTGCCAGCAGTGGGGGCAGCCAAGAGACCCAGTACTTC. Together with reference TRBV2 and TRBJ2-5, the CDR3 gives the full variable domain: EPEVTQTPSHQVTQMGQEVILRCVPISNHLYFYWYRQILGQKVEFLVSFYNNEISEKSEIFDDQFSVERPDGSNFTLKIRSTKLEDSAMYFCASSGGSQETQYFGPGTRLLVL.

CDR3: CSAGTLGETQYF. The CDR3 bases are TGCAGCGCGGGGACCCTGGGGGAGACCCAGTACTTC. The chain employs TRBV29-1 and TRBJ2-5; the D gene could be TRBD1 or TRBD2 (5 bases each). The CDR3 spans 12 residues. The germline V gene has CDR1 SQVTM and CDR2 ANQGSEA. V lost 7 bases and J lost 5, with 14 bases in between.

The sample holds one count of this clonotype. The chain is built from TRBV5-4 and TRBJ2-7; TRBD2 matches at 11 bases. Trimming at V came to 4 bases and at J to 2 bases, leaving 5 bases not matched to a gene. The CDR3 has 15 amino acids. Germline assignment: CDR1 SGHNT and CDR2 YYREEE (reference sequence). The CDR3 sequence: CASSVRLAGTYEQYF. DNA of the CDR3: TGTGCCAGCAGCGTGCGACTAGCGGGGACCTACGAGCAGTACTTC. Full variable domain (rest looked up from reference TRBV5-4 and TRBJ2-7): ETGVTQSPTHLIKTRGQQVTLRCSSQSGHNTVSWYQQALGQGPQFIFQYYREEENGRGNFPPRFSGLQFPNYSSELNVNALELDDSALYLCASSVRLAGTYEQYFGPGTRLTVT.

V usage is TRBV5-1 and J usage is TRBJ2-5; D possibly corresponds to TRBD1 (6 bases). The CDR3 loop spans 14 amino acids. Germline CDR1 reads SGHRS; CDR2 reads YFSETQ. With 0 bases removed from V and 4 bases from J, the gap between germline ends came to 10 bases. The DNA for the CDR3 is TGCGCCAGCAGCTTGGGAGGGGGTCGAGAGACCCAGTACTTC. This codes for CASSLGGGRETQYF. Full variable domain (outside the CDR3, taken from reference TRBV5-1 and TRBJ2-5): KAGVTQTPRYLIKTRGQQVTLSCSPISGHRSVSWYQQTPGQGLQFLFEYFSETQRNKGNFPGRFSGRQFSNSRSEMNVSTLELGDSALYLCASSLGGGRETQYFGPGTRLLVL.

The chain carries TRBV11-2 and TRBJ1-5, with TRBD1 as a possible D gene (5 bases). Germline assignment: CDR1 SGHAT and CDR2 FQNNGV. The CDR3 totals 15 residues. Trimming cost V 0 bases and J 5 bases, with 11 bases left between them. The CDR3 protein is CASSLDGVGDQPQHF. In DNA form, the CDR3 reads TGTGCCAGCAGCTTAGACGGGGTAGGGGATCAGCCCCAGCATTTT.

The chain couples TRBV12-3 or TRBV12-4 to TRBJ1-1; D possibly corresponds to TRBD1 (6 bases). V was shortened by 8 bases and J by 4 bases, with 14 bases between the two germline ends. CDR3 length: 13 amino acids. Here the CDR3 DNA reads TGTGCCAGCGGGGACACAGGGAGCACTGAAGCTTTCTTT. This translates into CASGDTGSTEAFF.